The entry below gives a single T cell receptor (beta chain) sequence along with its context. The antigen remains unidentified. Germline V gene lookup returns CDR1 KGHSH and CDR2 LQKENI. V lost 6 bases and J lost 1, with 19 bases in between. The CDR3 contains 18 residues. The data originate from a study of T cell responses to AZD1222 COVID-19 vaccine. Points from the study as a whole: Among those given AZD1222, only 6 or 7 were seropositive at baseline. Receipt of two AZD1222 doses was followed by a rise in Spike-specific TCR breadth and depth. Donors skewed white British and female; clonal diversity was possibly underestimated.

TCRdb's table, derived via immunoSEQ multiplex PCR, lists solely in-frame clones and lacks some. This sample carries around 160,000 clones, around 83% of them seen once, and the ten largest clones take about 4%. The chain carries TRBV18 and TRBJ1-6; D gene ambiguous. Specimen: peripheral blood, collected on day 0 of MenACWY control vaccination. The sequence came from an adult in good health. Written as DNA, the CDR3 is TGTGCCAGCTCCGTGAGGCCGGGTTTTGATTCCTATAATTCACCCCTCCACTTT. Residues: CASSVRPGFDSYNSPLHF.